This T cell receptor (beta chain) appears in the sequencing data of a study of beta chain features in type 1 diabetes. Turning to the study itself: The study found patients and healthy donors alike in age, gender and cell yields. Overall study findings and caveats: Since sequencing was performed on cDNA, cells with high TCR expression could be over-represented.

Cell sorting via CD45RO/CCR7/CD25/CD127/CD95/CD27 was performed to obtain CD4+ naive, central memory, regulatory and stem cell-like memory cells. Comment on this clone: Antigen specificity is unknown.

The study reverse transcribed the entire isolated RNA, so it sequenced expressed TCRB transcripts. Sequenced by immunoSEQ multiplex PCR; TCRdb stores in-frame clones only, minus some. The sample records about 900,000 clones, roughly a sixth being singletons. CDR1 MNHNS and CDR2 SASEGT come from the germline V gene. The ends lost 4 bases at V and 3 bases at J; junction bases unmatched: 8. The CDR3 loop spans 17 amino acids. Sample: naive CD4+ T cells from blood. This chain uses TRBV6-1 with TRBJ2-6, with 8 bases identical to TRBD2. This clonotype was obtained from a woman younger than 30 in good health. For the CDR3, the DNA is TGTGCCAGCAGTGTACGCGGGGGGCGCGTTGGGGCCAACGTCCTGACTTTC. Translation: CASSVRGGRVGANVLTF.